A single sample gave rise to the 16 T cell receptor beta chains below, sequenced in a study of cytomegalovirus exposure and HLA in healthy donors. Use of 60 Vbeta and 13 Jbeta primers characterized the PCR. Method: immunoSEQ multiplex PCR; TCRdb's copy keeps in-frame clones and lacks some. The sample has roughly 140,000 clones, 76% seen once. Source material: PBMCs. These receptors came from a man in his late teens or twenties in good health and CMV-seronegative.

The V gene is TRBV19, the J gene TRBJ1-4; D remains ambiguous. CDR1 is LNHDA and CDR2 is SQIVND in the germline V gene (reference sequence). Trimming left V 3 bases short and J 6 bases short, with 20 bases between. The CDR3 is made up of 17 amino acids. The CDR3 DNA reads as TGTGCCAGTAGTATCTGGGAGGGAACAGATGAGGATGAAAAACTGTTTTTT. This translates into CASSIWEGTDEDEKLFF. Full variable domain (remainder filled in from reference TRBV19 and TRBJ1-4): DGGITQSPKYLFRKEGQNVTLSCEQNLNHDAMYWYRQDPGQGLRLIYYSQIVNDFQKGDIAEGYSVSREKKESFPLTVTSAQKNPTAFYLCASSIWEGTDEDEKLFFGSGTQLSVL.

In DNA form, the CDR3 reads TGTGCCAGCAGGGAGGGACTTTACAATGAGCAGTTCTTC. As protein: CASREGLYNEQFF. The V and J genes are TRBV5-6 and TRBJ2-1; perhaps TRBD2 as D (6 bases). The ends were cut back, 5 bases at V and 4 bases at J, with 10 bases in the middle. The germline V gene has CDR1 SGHDT and CDR2 YYEEEE. CDR3 size: 13 residues.

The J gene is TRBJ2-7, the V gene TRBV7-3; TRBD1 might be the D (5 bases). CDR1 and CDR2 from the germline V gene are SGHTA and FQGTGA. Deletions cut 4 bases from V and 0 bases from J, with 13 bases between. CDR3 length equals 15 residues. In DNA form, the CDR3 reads TGTGCCAGCAGCTCTCAGGGTGGTGGCTCCTACGAGCAGTACTTC. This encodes CASSSQGGGSYEQYF.

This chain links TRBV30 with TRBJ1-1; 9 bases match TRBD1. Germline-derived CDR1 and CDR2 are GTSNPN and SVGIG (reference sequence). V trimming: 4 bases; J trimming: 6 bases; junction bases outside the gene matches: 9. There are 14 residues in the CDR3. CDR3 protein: CAWMGQGSGPEAFF. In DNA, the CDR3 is TGTGCCTGGATGGGACAGGGCTCCGGTCCTGAAGCTTTCTTT.

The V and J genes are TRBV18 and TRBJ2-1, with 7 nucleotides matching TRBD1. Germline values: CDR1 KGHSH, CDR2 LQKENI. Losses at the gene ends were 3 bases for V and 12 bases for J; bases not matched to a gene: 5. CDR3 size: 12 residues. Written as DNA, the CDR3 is TGTGCCAGCTCACCGCAGGACAGGTGGCAGTTCTTC. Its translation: CASSPQDRWQFF.

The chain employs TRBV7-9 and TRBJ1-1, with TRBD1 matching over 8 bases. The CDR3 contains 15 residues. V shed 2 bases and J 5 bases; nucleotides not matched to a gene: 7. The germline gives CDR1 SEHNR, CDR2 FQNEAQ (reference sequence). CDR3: CASSLYGQGKTEAFF. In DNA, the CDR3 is TGTGCCAGCAGCTTATACGGACAGGGTAAAACTGAAGCTTTCTTT.

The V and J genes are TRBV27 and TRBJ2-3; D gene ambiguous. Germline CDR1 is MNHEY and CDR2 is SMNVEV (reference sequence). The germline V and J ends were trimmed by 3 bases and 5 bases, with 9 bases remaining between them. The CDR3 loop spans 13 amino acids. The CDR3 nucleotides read TGTGCCAGCAGTTTGGCGGTCGTAGATACGCAGTATTTT. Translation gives CASSLAVVDTQYF.

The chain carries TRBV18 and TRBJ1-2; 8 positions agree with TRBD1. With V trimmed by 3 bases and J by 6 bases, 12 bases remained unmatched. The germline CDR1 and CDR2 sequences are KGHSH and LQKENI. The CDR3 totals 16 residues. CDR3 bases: TGTGCCAGCTCACCGGCAGACAGGGGCGGGCGTGATGGCTACACCTTC. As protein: CASSPADRGGRDGYTF.

The CDR3: CASSLLTDTYGYTF. For the CDR3, the DNA is TGTGCCAGCAGCTTGCTAACAGATACTTATGGCTACACCTTC. The rearrangement joins TRBV11-2 to TRBJ1-2; D is undetermined. Germline V CDR1 and CDR2: SGHAT, FQNNGV. The CDR3 length is 14 residues. The germline V and J ends were trimmed by 3 bases and 5 bases, with 13 bases remaining between them.

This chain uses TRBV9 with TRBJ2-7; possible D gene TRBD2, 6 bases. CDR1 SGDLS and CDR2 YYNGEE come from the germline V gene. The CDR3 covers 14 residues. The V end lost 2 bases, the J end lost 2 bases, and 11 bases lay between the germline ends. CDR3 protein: CASSVRESPYEQYF. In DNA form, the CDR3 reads TGTGCCAGCAGCGTGCGGGAATCCCCCTACGAGCAGTACTTC.

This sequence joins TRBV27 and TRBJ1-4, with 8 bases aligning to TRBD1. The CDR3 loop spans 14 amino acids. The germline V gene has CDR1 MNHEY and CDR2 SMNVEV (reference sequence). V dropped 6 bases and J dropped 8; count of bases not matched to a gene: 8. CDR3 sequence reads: CASSRGQGREKLFF. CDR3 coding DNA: TGTGCCAGCAGCCGAGGACAGGGAAGGGAAAAACTGTTTTTT.

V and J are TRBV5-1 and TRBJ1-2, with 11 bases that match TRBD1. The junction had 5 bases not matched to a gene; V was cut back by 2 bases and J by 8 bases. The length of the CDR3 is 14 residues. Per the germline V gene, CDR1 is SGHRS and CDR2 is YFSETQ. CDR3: CASSFGQGAGGYTF. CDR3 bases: TGCGCCAGCAGCTTCGGACAGGGGGCAGGAGGCTACACCTTC.

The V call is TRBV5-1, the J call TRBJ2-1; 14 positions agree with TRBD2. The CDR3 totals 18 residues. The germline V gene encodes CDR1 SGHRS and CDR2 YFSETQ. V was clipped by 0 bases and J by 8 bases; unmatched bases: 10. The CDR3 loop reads CASSLALGTSGSRYEQFF. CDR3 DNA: TGCGCCAGCAGCTTGGCTTTAGGGACTAGCGGGAGTAGGTATGAGCAGTTCTTC.

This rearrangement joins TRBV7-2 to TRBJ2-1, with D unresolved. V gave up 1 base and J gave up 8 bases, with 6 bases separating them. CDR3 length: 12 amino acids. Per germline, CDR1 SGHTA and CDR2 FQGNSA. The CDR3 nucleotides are TGTGCCAGCAGCTTAGTGGCCGATGAGCAGTTCTTC. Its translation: CASSLVADEQFF. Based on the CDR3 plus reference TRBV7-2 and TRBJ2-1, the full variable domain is GAGVSQSPSNKVTEKGKDVELRCDPISGHTALYWYRQSLGQGLEFLIYFQGNSAPDKSGLPSDRFSAERTGGSVSTLTIQRTQQEDSAVYLCASSLVADEQFFGPGTRLTVL.

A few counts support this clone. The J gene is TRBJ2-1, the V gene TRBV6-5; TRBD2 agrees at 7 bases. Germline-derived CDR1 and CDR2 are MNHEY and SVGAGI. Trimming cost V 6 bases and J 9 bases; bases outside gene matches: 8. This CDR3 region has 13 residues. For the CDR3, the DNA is TGTGCCAGCAGACACGAGCGGGATCGTGAGCAGTTCTTC. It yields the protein CASRHERDREQFF.

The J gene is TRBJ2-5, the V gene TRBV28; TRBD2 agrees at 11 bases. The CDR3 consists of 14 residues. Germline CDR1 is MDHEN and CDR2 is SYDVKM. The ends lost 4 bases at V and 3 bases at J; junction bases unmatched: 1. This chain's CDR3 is CASSSGLAEETQYF. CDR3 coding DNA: TGTGCCAGCAGTTCGGGACTAGCGGAAGAGACCCAGTACTTC.